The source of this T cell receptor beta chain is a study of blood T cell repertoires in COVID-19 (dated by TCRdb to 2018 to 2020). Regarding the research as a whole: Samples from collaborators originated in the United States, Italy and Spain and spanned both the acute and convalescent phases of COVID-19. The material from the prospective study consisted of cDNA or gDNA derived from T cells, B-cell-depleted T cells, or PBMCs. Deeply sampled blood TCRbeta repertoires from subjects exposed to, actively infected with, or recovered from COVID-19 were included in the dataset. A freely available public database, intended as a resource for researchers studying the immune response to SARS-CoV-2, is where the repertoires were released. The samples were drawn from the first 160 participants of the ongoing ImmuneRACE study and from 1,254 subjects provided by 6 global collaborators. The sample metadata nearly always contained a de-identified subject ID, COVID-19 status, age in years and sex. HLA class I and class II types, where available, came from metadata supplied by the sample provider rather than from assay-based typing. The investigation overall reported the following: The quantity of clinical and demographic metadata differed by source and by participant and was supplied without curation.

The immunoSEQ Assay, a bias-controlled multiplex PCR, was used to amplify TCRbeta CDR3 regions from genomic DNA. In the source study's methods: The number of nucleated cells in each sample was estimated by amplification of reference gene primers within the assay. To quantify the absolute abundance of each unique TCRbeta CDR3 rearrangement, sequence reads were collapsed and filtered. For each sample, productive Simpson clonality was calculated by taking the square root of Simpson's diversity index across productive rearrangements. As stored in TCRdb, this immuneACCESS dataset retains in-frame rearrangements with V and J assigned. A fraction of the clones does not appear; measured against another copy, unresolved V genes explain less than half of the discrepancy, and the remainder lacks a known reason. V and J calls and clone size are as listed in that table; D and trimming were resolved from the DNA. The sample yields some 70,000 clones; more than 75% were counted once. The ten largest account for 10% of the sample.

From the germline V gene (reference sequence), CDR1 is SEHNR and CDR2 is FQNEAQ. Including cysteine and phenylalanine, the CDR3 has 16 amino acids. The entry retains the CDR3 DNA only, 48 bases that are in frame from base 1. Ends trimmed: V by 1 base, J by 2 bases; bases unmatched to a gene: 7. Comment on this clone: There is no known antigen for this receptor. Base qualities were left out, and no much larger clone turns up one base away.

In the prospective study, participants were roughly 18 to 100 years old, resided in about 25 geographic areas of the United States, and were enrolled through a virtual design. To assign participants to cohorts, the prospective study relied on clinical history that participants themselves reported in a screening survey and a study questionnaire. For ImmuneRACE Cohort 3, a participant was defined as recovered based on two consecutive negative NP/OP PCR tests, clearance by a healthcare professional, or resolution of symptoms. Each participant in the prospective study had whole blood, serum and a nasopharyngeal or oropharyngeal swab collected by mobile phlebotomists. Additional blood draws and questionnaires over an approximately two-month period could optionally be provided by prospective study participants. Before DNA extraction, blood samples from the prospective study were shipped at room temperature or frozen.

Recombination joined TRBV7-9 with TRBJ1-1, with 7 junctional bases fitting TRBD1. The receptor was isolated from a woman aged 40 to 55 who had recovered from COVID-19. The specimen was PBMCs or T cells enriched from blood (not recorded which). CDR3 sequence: CASSLEGANSNTEAFF. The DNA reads TGTGCCAGCAGCTTAGAGGGGGCCAATTCAAACACTGAAGCTTTCTTT.